This T cell receptor (beta chain) was captured by sequencing in a study of CD8 T cells in ankylosing spondylitis. Notes on the study in general: Reactive arthritis synovial fluid and blood previously showed some of these motif variants. Matched ankylosing spondylitis synovial fluid reportedly contained a significantly enriched population of disease-linked clones. Clones that were linked to disease were CD8+ and were relatively rare in peripheral blood.

Comments on this clonotype: Its antigen is unknown.

Quantitative molecular-barcoded 5'-RACE generated the TCR beta libraries. TCRdb redid the calling of the 5' RACE reads with MiXCR, one entry per CDR3 protein. The data contain around 250,000 distinct CDR3 sequences, roughly 10% of them singletons. Trimming cost V 6 bases and J 0 bases; bases outside gene matches: 8. The CDR3 runs 19 residues. The sequence came from a male donor with ankylosing spondylitis or in good health (not recorded which). Sequenced: blood, either unsorted or a sorted T cell fraction (not recorded which). The chain joins TRBV12-3 or TRBV12-4 to TRBJ2-1; 16 bases are shared with TRBD2. CDR3 nucleotide sequence: TGTGCCAGCAGGGAACCGGGACTAGCGGGAGGGAGCTCCTACAATGAGCAGTTCTTC. It yields the protein CASREPGLAGGSSYNEQFF.